These T cell receptor beta chains were read from a single sample in a study of cytomegalovirus exposure and HLA in healthy donors. The protocol was immunoSEQ multiplex PCR, while the TCRdb copy is restricted to in-frame clones and leaves out a portion. The profile shows roughly 120,000 clones, approximately 9.4% of them singletons. Sequencing used PBMCs. These receptors originate from a man aged 30 to 39 in good health and CMV-seronegative. Both conserved end residues are part of each CDR3. Clone size is not always given. Where it is, it says once, few, many or a class for expanded clones.

V	size	J	CDR3
TRBV11-2	NA	TRBJ2-5	CASSLDGQGGSKTQYF
TRBV5-1	NA	TRBJ2-6	CASSLARSGANVLTF
TRBV7-6	few	TRBJ1-3	CASSLFGESGNTIYF
TRBV30	NA	TRBJ2-2	CAWSVSGMKLFF
TRBV11-3	few	TRBJ1-6	CASSLFGGNSPLHF
TRBV25-1	few	TRBJ2-1	CASSGRRLAGDYNEQFF
TRBV7-2	few	TRBJ1-2	CASRERNRGGYTF
TRBV10-2	NA	TRBJ2-2	CASSEGLPSTGELFF
TRBV28	few	TRBJ2-1	CASRLGTLYNEQFF
TRBV5-6	NA	TRBJ1-2	CASSLFGQGAGGYTF
TRBV27	few	TRBJ2-1	CATLSGGNYNEQFF
TRBV6-5	NA	TRBJ2-3	CASAQSRDTDTQYF
TRBV19	NA	TRBJ1-2	CASNPDIQGSYGYTF
TRBV7-8	few	TRBJ1-5	CASSWDSGTEEQPQHF
TRBV19	few	TRBJ1-5	CASSLGGKNQPQHF
TRBV10-3	NA	TRBJ1-2	CAISDSKDRGGYGYTF
TRBV18	few	TRBJ2-7	CASSPGTDYEQYF
TRBV5-1	few	TRBJ2-3	CASSPGTGWADTQYF
TRBV7-2	few	TRBJ2-4	CASSPGQGSFAKNIQYF
TRBV6-1	NA	TRBJ1-3	CASSEAGRNTIYF
TRBV5-4	NA	TRBJ1-1	CASSQGAGVMNTEAFF
TRBV28	NA	TRBJ1-4	CASSFWPGGVKTNEKLFF
TRBV29-1	few	TRBJ1-4	CSVEDGGPNEKLFF
TRBV28	NA	TRBJ2-1	CASSSYSFGRPGLAGGLNNEQFF
TRBV11-2	few	TRBJ2-1	CASSLNAGVGNEQFF
TRBV7-8	NA	TRBJ2-5	CASSLSLGGSLREAQYF
TRBV5-1	few	TRBJ1-4	CASSLGQGGEKLFF
TRBV7-2	NA	TRBJ1-1	CASSLADRVSSTEAFF
TRBV5-4	NA	TRBJ2-7	CASSLGPSVPYEQYF
TRBV5-1	NA	TRBJ2-3	CASSLDGIEDTQYF
TRBV6-1	NA	TRBJ2-1	CASSEQGNEQFF
TRBV7-9	NA	TRBJ1-6	CASSPGTGGYNSPLHF
TRBV27	NA	TRBJ1-1	CASNPTGNTEAFF
TRBV11-2	NA	TRBJ2-7	CASSLQAGTGAHEQYF
TRBV19	NA	TRBJ1-1	CASSIGGEVGEAFF
TRBV25-1	few	TRBJ2-7	CASSQGDSVEQYF